Shown below are 32 T cell receptor beta chains from a single sample sequenced in a study of regulatory T cells in long-lasting Graves disease (dated by TCRdb to the early 2020s). Library generation was performed with multiplex PCR. TCRdb records Illumina HiSeq 4000 as the sequencer. CDR3 regions were amplified by Arm-PCR with iRepertoire HTBI primers to construct TCR beta libraries. The public reads were quality trimmed at Q25 with fastp and then assembled into clones with MiXCR by TCRdb, keeping productive beta chains. For every CDR3 protein sequence, its rows merge into one entry that carries the most common genes and DNA. Present in this sample are hundreds of thousands of distinct CDR3 sequences, around 23% of which were seen just once. The leading ten clones occupy about 13% of the sample. The time point tag for this specimen amounts to: persistent/refractory GD, antithyroid drugs over 5 years with positive TRAb. For both TCR sequencing and RNA sequencing, RNA was extracted from PBMCs in TRIzol.

The sequencing here drew on peripheral blood mononuclear cells (PBMCs), taken when the disease was refractory, from a patient treated with antithyroid drugs. The receptors shown here come from a female donor with Graves disease.

This clonotype was counted many times. The genes are TRBV6-5 and TRBJ1-2; D is ambiguous. This CDR3 has 14 residues. Germline lookup yields CDR1 MNHEY and CDR2 SVGAGI. Trimming shortened V by 0 bases and J by 4 bases, and 9 bases separated the two germline ends. The CDR3: CASSYSNLIYGYTF. DNA of the CDR3: TGTGCCAGCAGTTACTCGAATTTGATCTATGGCTACACCTTC.

The table lists this clonotype with many counts. The V call is TRBV3-1, the J call TRBJ2-7, with a tentative D call TRBD2 (6 bases). The CDR3 extends over 14 amino acids. Germline V gene lookup returns CDR1 LGHDT and CDR2 YNNKEL (reference sequence). V was shortened by 5 bases and J by 3 bases, with 14 bases between the two germline ends. The CDR3 nucleotides are TGTGCCAGCAGCATCCGGGGGACCTACTACGAGCAGTACTTC. Protein product: CASSIRGTYYEQYF.

Turning to this clonotype: This may be a read error, as it is one base from a much larger clone. V and J are TRBV6-2 or TRBV6-3 and TRBJ1-1; D remains ambiguous. Trimming removed 1 base at V and 2 bases at J, with 2 bases between. The CDR3 runs to 12 residues. Germline loops: CDR1 MNHEY, CDR2 SVGEGT. CDR3 nucleotide sequence: TGTGCCAGCAGTTACTACAACACTGAAGCTTTCTTT. Translation gives CASSYYNTEAFF.

This clonotype was recorded at least ten times. The V and J genes are TRBV28 and TRBJ2-7; 9 bases are a match to TRBD1. The CDR3 runs to 15 residues. With V trimmed by 6 bases and J by 4 bases, 10 bases remained unmatched. Germline V lookup: CDR1 MDHEN, CDR2 SYDVKM. DNA for the CDR3: TGTGCCAGCAGCCATACCGGGACAGGGAAGTACGAGCAGTACTTC. This encodes CASSHTGTGKYEQYF.

Ten or more counts support this clonotype. V gene TRBV9 combines with J gene TRBJ1-2, with D possibly being TRBD1 (5 bases). The CDR3 consists of 13 residues. Looked up from germline, CDR1 is SGDLS and CDR2 is YYNGEE. Trimming left V 0 bases short and J 7 bases short, with 10 bases between. This chain's CDR3 is CASSVGREGGYTF. The CDR3 DNA is TGTGCCAGCAGCGTAGGCAGGGAGGGTGGCTACACCTTC.

This clonotype came up many times. The rearrangement links TRBV20-1 to TRBJ2-5; D is undetermined. Looked up from germline, CDR1 is DFQATT and CDR2 is SNEGSKA (reference sequence). V lost 5 bases to trimming and J lost 7 bases, with 8 bases between them. The CDR3 extends over 10 amino acids. Written as DNA, the CDR3 is TGCAGTGCTCCTGTCATGACCCAGTACTTC. Translating it yields CSAPVMTQYF.

This clonotype was recorded at least ten times. V is TRBV12-3 or TRBV12-4 and J is TRBJ2-5, with TRBD2 matching over 10 bases. V dropped 6 bases and J dropped 2; count of bases not matched to a gene: 6. This CDR3 spans 15 amino acids. The CDR3 is CASSRTSGSQETQYF. CDR3 sequence (DNA): TGTGCCAGCAGCCGGACTAGCGGAAGTCAAGAGACCCAGTACTTC.

A few counts support this clonotype. CDR3 DNA: TGTGCCGCAAGTGGCGGCACCCAAGAGACCCAGTACTTC. This sequence encodes CAASGGTQETQYF. The chain joins TRBV15 to TRBJ2-5; D ambiguous. The V end lost 11 bases, the J end lost 1 base, and 14 bases lay between the germline ends. Germline values: CDR1 LNHNV, CDR2 YYDKDF (reference sequence). This CDR3 is 13 amino acids long.

This clonotype came up many times. The V gene is TRBV20-1, the J gene TRBJ2-4; 9 bases fit TRBD2. This CDR3 has 15 amino acids. Germline V gene lookup returns CDR1 DFQATT and CDR2 SNEGSKA (reference sequence). After removal of 0 bases from V and 5 bases from J, the junction contained 5 bases not matched to a gene. The CDR3 DNA reads as TGCAGTGCTAGAGACCTTAGCGGGAGCCAAAACATTCAGTACTTC. It specifies CSARDLSGSQNIQYF.

This clonotype has at least ten counts. V usage is TRBV28 and J usage is TRBJ1-5; D possibly corresponds to TRBD1 (6 bases). Germline V CDR1 and CDR2: MDHEN, SYDVKM. This CDR3 contains 14 residues. The V and J ends lost 3 bases and 8 bases respectively, with 14 bases between them. This chain's CDR3 is CASSFGTLGKPQHF. The CDR3 bases are TGTGCCAGCAGTTTCGGGACATTGGGGAAGCCCCAGCATTTT.

This clonotype was counted ten times or more. The rearrangement links TRBV11-2 to TRBJ1-1, with TRBD1 matching over 9 bases. Germline trimming cut 1 base from V and 12 bases from J; bases unmatched to any gene: 12. There are 15 residues in the CDR3. Germline CDR1 is SGHAT and CDR2 is FQNNGV. The CDR3 region is CASSLVFAATGGTFF. The CDR3 region has the DNA TGTGCCAGCAGCTTAGTATTCGCTGCGACAGGGGGGACTTTCTTT.

This clonotype has just a few counts. The CDR3 DNA follows: TGTGCCATCAGTGGTACTAGCGGGAGGGACTACGAGCAGTACTTC. This translates into CAISGTSGRDYEQYF. The chain joins TRBV10-3 to TRBJ2-7, with 13 bases identical to TRBD2. V gave up 4 bases and J gave up 3 bases; unmatched junction bases: 3. There are 15 residues in the CDR3. Germline CDR1 is ENHRY and CDR2 is SYGVKD.

V and J are TRBV27 and TRBJ2-2; 8 bases fit TRBD1. This CDR3 region has 15 residues. V shed 7 bases, J shed 4 bases, and the junction held 8 bases outside the gene matches. Per germline, CDR1 MNHEY and CDR2 SMNVEV (reference sequence). Here the CDR3 reads CASKWTGLVTGELFF. The CDR3 DNA is TGTGCCAGCAAATGGACAGGGCTCGTCACCGGGGAGCTGTTTTTT.

This clonotype occurred once. Germline is not matched at one junction end, which may reflect a read error. V and J are TRBV5-1 and TRBJ2-2, with D possibly being TRBD2 (5 bases). Per germline, CDR1 SGHRS and CDR2 YFSETQ. The CDR3 sequence is 14 residues long. For the CDR3, the DNA is TGCGCCAGCAGCTTTTACCCGAACACCGGGGAGCTGGTTTTT. Encoded protein: CASSFYPNTGELVF. Based on the CDR3 plus reference TRBV5-1 and TRBJ2-2, the full variable domain is KAGVTQTPRYLIKTRGQQVTLSCSPISGHRSVSWYQQTPGQGLQFLFEYFSETQRNKGNFPGRFSGRQFSNSRSEMNVSTLELGDSALYLCASSFYPNTGELVFGEGSRLTVL.

This clonotype was recorded many times. The chain uses TRBV3-1 and TRBJ2-5, with 11 bases aligning to TRBD2. J lost 3 bases, V lost 0 bases, and 6 bases had no gene match. This CDR3 is built from 17 residues. CDR1 is LGHDT, CDR2 YNNKEL, per germline (reference sequence). The CDR3 region is CASSQDIRLAGKETQYF. The CDR3 bases are TGTGCCAGCAGCCAAGATATTCGACTAGCGGGAAAAGAGACCCAGTACTTC.

This clonotype showed up just a few times. The chain joins TRBV20-1 to TRBJ2-4; no reliable D call. The CDR3 runs 13 residues. Trimming stripped 7 bases from V and 4 bases from J, with 14 bases between. Germline V gene sequence: CDR1 DFQATT, CDR2 SNEGSKA (reference sequence). The CDR3: CSGLQRRKNIQYF. The CDR3 bases are TGCAGTGGGCTCCAGAGAAGGAAAAACATTCAGTACTTC.

This rearrangement joins TRBV5-1 to TRBJ1-1; 7 bases map to TRBD1. The CDR3 runs 14 residues. With V trimmed by 2 bases and J by 7 bases, 8 bases remained unmatched. The germline gives CDR1 SGHRS, CDR2 YFSETQ. CDR3 residues: CASSLQGHSSEAFF. The CDR3 DNA sequence: TGCGCCAGCAGCTTACAGGGGCACTCCAGTGAAGCTTTCTTT.

This clonotype was detected a few times. The V call is TRBV6-1, the J call TRBJ2-4; D not certain. The ends were cut back, 2 bases at V and 6 bases at J, with 8 bases in the middle. The CDR3 runs to 13 residues. Germline CDR1 is MNHNS and CDR2 is SASEGT. The CDR3 region is CASSEIGGNIQYF. The DNA of the CDR3 is TGTGCCAGCAGTGAAATTGGTGGAAACATTCAGTACTTC.

V gene TRBV30 combines with J gene TRBJ1-1; D may be TRBD1 (5 bases). V gave up 3 bases and J gave up 7 bases, with 9 bases separating them. Germline V CDR1 and CDR2: GTSNPN, SVGIG (reference sequence). The CDR3 extends over 11 amino acids. The CDR3 DNA reads as TGTGCCTGGAGCCCGACAGTTGAAGCTTTCTTT. As protein: CAWSPTVEAFF.

This clonotype was counted at least ten times. This rearrangement joins TRBV28 to TRBJ1-1, with 7 nucleotides matching TRBD1. The CDR3 extends over 14 amino acids. J lost 0 bases, V lost 5 bases, and 3 bases had no gene match. Germline V lookup: CDR1 MDHEN, CDR2 SYDVKM. The CDR3 here is CASSQGGVNTEAFF. CDR3 nucleotide sequence: TGTGCCAGCAGTCAGGGGGGGGTGAACACTGAAGCTTTCTTT.

This clonotype came up a few times. This chain connects TRBV20-1 to TRBJ1-6; D is undetermined. This CDR3 region has 13 residues. Germline values: CDR1 DFQATT, CDR2 SNEGSKA (reference sequence). V lost 3 bases and J 5 bases, leaving 8 bases between the germline ends. The CDR3 protein is CSARAGNNSPLHF. CDR3 nucleotide sequence: TGCAGTGCTAGGGCGGGCAATAATTCACCCCTCCACTTT.

This clonotype was counted a few times. The chain carries TRBV9 and TRBJ2-5; TRBD1 or TRBD2 may be the D gene (6 bases each). The CDR3 is 14 amino acids. The germline CDR1 and CDR2 sequences are SGDLS and YYNGEE. Trimming left V 0 bases short and J 5 bases short, with 11 bases between. For the CDR3, the DNA is TGTGCCAGCAGCGTAGAGGGGGGACCGGAGACCCAGTACTTC. Translation gives CASSVEGGPETQYF.

This clonotype came up many times. The chain is built from TRBV3-1 and TRBJ2-7, with 8 positions matching TRBD2. Germline V CDR1 and CDR2: LGHDT, YNNKEL (reference sequence). The V segment lost 3 bases and the J segment 7 bases; nucleotides outside the gene matches: 5. This CDR3 region has 13 residues. CDR3 in amino acids: CASSHGGGNEQYF. DNA of the CDR3: TGTGCCAGCAGCCATGGCGGGGGGAATGAGCAGTACTTC.

This clonotype was detected many times. The chain has TRBV6-1 and TRBJ1-2; TRBD1 aligns across 7 bases. The germline V gene encodes CDR1 MNHNS and CDR2 SASEGT. The CDR3 covers 14 residues. Germline trimming cut 6 bases from V and 2 bases from J; bases unmatched to any gene: 6. CDR3 in DNA: TGTGCCAGCAGACAGTTACAGGGGAACTATGGCTACACCTTC. Protein product: CASRQLQGNYGYTF.

Ten or more counts support this clonotype. The chain has TRBV28 and TRBJ2-6, with D unresolved. Germline assignment: CDR1 MDHEN and CDR2 SYDVKM. This CDR3 has 15 residues. V lost 4 bases to trimming and J lost 2 bases, with 9 bases between them. The DNA of the CDR3 is TGTGCCAGCAGTTCAAGGACGGCTGGGGCCAACGTCCTGACTTTC. Its protein product is CASSSRTAGANVLTF.

The sample holds many counts of this clonotype. This chain uses TRBV13 with TRBJ2-7; the match to TRBD2 covers 14 bases. The CDR3 totals 16 residues. V trimming: 5 bases; J trimming: 4 bases; junction bases outside the gene matches: 7. Germline V CDR1 and CDR2: PRHDT, FYEKMQ (reference sequence). In nucleotides, the CDR3 is TGTGCCAGCAGCGTGGGACTAGCGGGAGCCCAGTACGAGCAGTACTTC. Its protein is CASSVGLAGAQYEQYF. Using reference TRBV13 and TRBJ2-7 for the parts outside the CDR3, the full variable domain is AAGVIQSPRHLIKEKRETATLKCYPIPRHDTVYWYQQGPGQDPQFLISFYEKMQSDKGSIPDRFSAQQFSDYHSELNMSSLELGDSALYFCASSVGLAGAQYEQYFGPGTRLTVT.

The chain has TRBV5-1 and TRBJ2-2; 10 bases fit TRBD2. The CDR3 totals 17 residues. Unmatched junction bases numbered 5, after V lost 2 bases and J lost 1 base. Germline V gene data show CDR1 as SGHRS and CDR2 as YFSETQ. The DNA for the CDR3 is TGCGCCAGCAGCTTACTGGCTAGCGGGAGGAACACCGGGGAGCTGTTTTTT. The encoded protein is CASSLLASGRNTGELFF.

This clonotype has just a few counts. This chain links TRBV19 with TRBJ1-1, with D tentatively TRBD1 (5 bases). The length of the CDR3 is 15 residues. The germline V and J ends were trimmed by 0 bases and 5 bases, with 13 bases remaining between them. Germline V gene lookup returns CDR1 LNHDA and CDR2 SQIVND (reference sequence). CDR3 amino acids: CASSIEGQGRTEAFF. Here the CDR3 DNA reads TGTGCCAGTAGTATAGAGGGCCAGGGTAGGACTGAAGCTTTCTTT.

This clonotype was observed many times. V is TRBV5-1 and J is TRBJ1-4, with TRBD1 matching over 7 bases. The J segment lost 5 bases and the V segment lost 4 bases, leaving 11 bases of the junction unmatched. The CDR3 loop spans 16 amino acids. The germline CDR1 and CDR2 sequences are SGHRS and YFSETQ. CDR3: CASSVGWTGGNEKLFF. CDR3 in DNA: TGCGCCAGCAGCGTGGGATGGACAGGAGGGAATGAAAAACTGTTTTTT.

This clonotype showed up just once. A much larger clone lies one base from this, so it may be a read error. The chain recombines TRBV28 with TRBJ1-3; D is unclear. Germline CDR1 reads MDHEN; CDR2 reads SYDVKM. CDR3 length: 16 residues. The CDR3: CASSLPSLLSGNTICF. The CDR3 DNA is TGTGCCAGCAGTTTACCGTCCCTTCTCTCTGGAAACACCATATGTTTT.

This clonotype showed up many times. The gene calls are TRBV28 and TRBJ2-7; tentatively, D is TRBD1 or TRBD2 (6 bases each). The length of the CDR3 is 15 residues. Germline values: CDR1 MDHEN, CDR2 SYDVKM. Trimming shortened V by 2 bases and J by 4 bases, and 15 bases separated the two germline ends. The CDR3 spells CASSLSKGGGYEQYF. The DNA for the CDR3 is TGTGCCAGCAGTTTAAGTAAGGGGGGCGGATACGAGCAGTACTTC.

At least ten counts were recorded for this clonotype. V and J are TRBV28 and TRBJ1-5; 12 bases agree with TRBD1. There are 18 residues in the CDR3. Germline V gene sequence: CDR1 MDHEN, CDR2 SYDVKM. V was pared by 4 bases and J by 0 bases, with 7 bases of the junction left unmatched. The CDR3 region is CASSSGQGAPSSNQPQHF. The CDR3, as DNA: TGTGCCAGCAGTTCGGGACAGGGGGCACCCTCTAGCAATCAGCCCCAGCATTTT.